The present entry profiles one TCR beta chain with its context. Its antigen is not identified. This CDR3 is built from 15 residues. The junction had 4 bases not matched to a gene; V was cut back by 0 bases and J by 7 bases. Germline V lookup: CDR1 SGHDT, CDR2 YYEEEE. The sample comes from a study of T cell responses to AZD1222 COVID-19 vaccine. Study-wide findings and caveats: Only after the peak T cell response were repertoires sampled. Donor demographics were predominantly white British with a female majority; clonal diversity may be underestimated.

Data came from immunoSEQ multiplex PCR; TCRdb stores just in-frame clones and leaves some out. Of about 150,000 clones detected, roughly nine tenths appear once; the ten largest clones hold roughly 3.8%. The source is an adult who received the AZD1222 COVID-19 vaccine. The chain has TRBV5-6 and TRBJ1-6, with 7 positions matching TRBD1. The sample here was peripheral blood, taken 28 days after the second AZD1222 dose. CDR3: CASSLGQGKNSPLHF. In DNA, the CDR3 is TGTGCCAGCAGCTTGGGACAGGGTAAAAATTCACCCCTCCACTTT.